The sequence of this TCR beta chain was determined in a study of blood T cell repertoires in COVID-19. Study background: Acute-phase and convalescent COVID-19 samples originated in the United States, Italy and Spain.

CDR1 and CDR2 from the germline V gene are SGHNT and YYREEE (reference sequence). CDR3 length equals 16 residues. The trim removed 4 bases at V and 2 bases at J, leaving 8 bases unmatched. As processed by the authors: Estimation of nucleated cell counts relied on the amplification of reference gene primers. The table came from immunoSEQ multiplex PCR; TCRdb's copy has only in-frame clones and leaves some out. V and J calls and clone size follow that table, whereas D and trimming were derived from the DNA. The data show some 99,000 clones, around 80% seen once. Input material: peripheral blood. The TCR sequence derives from a woman older than 75 with active or convalescent COVID-19. The chain combines TRBV5-4 with TRBJ2-1; TRBD2 matches 8 bases. This chain's CDR3 is CASSGPGGTTYNEQFF. DNA of the CDR3: TGTGCCAGCAGCGGGCCGGGAGGGACCACCTACAATGAGCAGTTCTTC.